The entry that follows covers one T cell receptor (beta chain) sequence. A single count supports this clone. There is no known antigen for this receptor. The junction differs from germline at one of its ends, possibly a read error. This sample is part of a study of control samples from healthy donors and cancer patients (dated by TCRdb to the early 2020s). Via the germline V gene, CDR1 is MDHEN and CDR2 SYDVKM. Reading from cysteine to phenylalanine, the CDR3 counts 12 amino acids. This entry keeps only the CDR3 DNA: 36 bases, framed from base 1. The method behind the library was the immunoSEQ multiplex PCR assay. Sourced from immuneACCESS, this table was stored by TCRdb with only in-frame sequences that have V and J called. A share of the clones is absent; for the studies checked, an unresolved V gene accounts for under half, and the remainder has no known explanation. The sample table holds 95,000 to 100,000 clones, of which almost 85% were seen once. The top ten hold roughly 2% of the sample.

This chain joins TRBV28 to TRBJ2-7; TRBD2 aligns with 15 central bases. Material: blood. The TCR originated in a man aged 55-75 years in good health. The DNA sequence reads TGTGCCAGCAGTTCGGGACTAGCGGGAGGCTTCTTC. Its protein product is CASSSGLAGGFF. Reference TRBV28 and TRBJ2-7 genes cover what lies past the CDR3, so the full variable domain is DVKVTQSSRYLVKRTGEKVFLECVQDMDHENMFWYRQDPGLGLRLIYFSYDVKMKEKGDIPEGYSVSREKKERFSLILESASTNQTSMYLCASSSGLAGGFFGPGTRLTVT.